Listed below are T cell receptor beta chains from one sample, sequenced in a study of blood T cell repertoires in COVID-19. Sequenced by immunoSEQ multiplex PCR; TCRdb stores in-frame clones only, minus some. The sample lists 100,000 to 150,000 clones, 86% occurring once. The material sequenced was peripheral blood. The receptors stem from a human donor in a cohort sampled during active COVID-19. Each CDR3 is given with its conserved first and last residue. Fields, in order: J gene, V gene, clone size, D gene, CDR3 protein, CDR3 DNA. A D gene is named only where the DNA matches it firmly. Clone size, where shown, is once, few, many, or a class for clones that have expanded.

J: TRBJ2-7; V: TRBV19; size: once; D: TRBD1; CDR3: CASSIFGTGDYEQYF; DNA: TGTGCCAGTAGTATATTCGGGACAGGAGACTACGAGCAGTACTTC
J: TRBJ1-1; V: TRBV2; size: .; D: TRBD1; CDR3: CASSAETGGSNTEAFF; DNA: TGTGCCAGCAGTGCGGAGACAGGGGGATCGAACACTGAAGCTTTCTTT
J: TRBJ1-5; V: TRBV5-5; size: few; D: TRBD1; CDR3: CASSLERQGTQPQHF; DNA: TGTGCCAGCAGCTTGGAGAGACAGGGGACCCAGCCCCAGCATTTT
J: TRBJ2-7; V: TRBV6-5; size: .; D: TRBD1; CDR3: CASRYGTVSYEQYF; DNA: TGTGCCAGCAGGTACGGGACAGTGAGTTACGAGCAGTACTTC
J: TRBJ2-5; V: TRBV5-6; size: .; D: .; CDR3: CASSAPSVGGETQYF; DNA: TGTGCCAGCAGTGCGCCGTCGGTTGGCGGAGAGACCCAGTACTTC
J: TRBJ1-2; V: TRBV3-1/TRBV3-2; size: .; D: .; CDR3: CASSPLWGGRGEGYTF; DNA: TGTGCCAGCAGCCCGCTGTGGGGGGGGCGCGGAGAGGGCTACACCTTC
J: TRBJ1-2; V: TRBV18; size: .; D: TRBD1; CDR3: CASSPAGQPNYGYTF; DNA: TGTGCCAGCTCGCCCGCGGGACAGCCAAACTATGGCTACACCTTC
J: TRBJ1-6; V: TRBV5-1; size: once; D: .; CDR3: CASSLDGVNSPLHF; DNA: TGCGCCAGCAGCTTGGACGGTGTAAATTCACCCCTCCACTTT
J: TRBJ2-5; V: TRBV7-8; size: .; D: TRBD2; CDR3: CASSSELAGLETQYF; DNA: TGTGCCAGCAGCTCCGAACTAGCGGGACTAGAGACCCAGTACTTC
J: TRBJ1-1; V: TRBV27; size: .; D: .; CDR3: CASITFGLPGGAFF; DNA: TGTGCCAGCATCACCTTCGGACTGCCAGGCGGAGCTTTCTTT
J: TRBJ1-1; V: TRBV30; size: .; D: .; CDR3: CAWSPGTEAFF; DNA: TGTGCCTGGAGCCCGGGCACTGAAGCTTTCTTT
J: TRBJ1-1; V: TRBV19; size: .; D: .; CDR3: CASSTQSMNTEAFF; DNA: TGTGCCAGTAGTACACAGAGCATGAACACTGAAGCTTTCTTT
J: TRBJ1-1; V: TRBV3-1/TRBV3-2; size: .; D: .; CDR3: CASSQGVMNTEAFF; DNA: TGTGCCAGCAGCCAAGGAGTCATGAACACTGAAGCTTTCTTT
J: TRBJ2-7; V: TRBV30; size: .; D: TRBD2; CDR3: CAWRALAGDPYEQYF; DNA: TGTGCCTGGAGGGCTCTAGCGGGGGACCCCTACGAGCAGTACTTC
J: TRBJ2-1; V: TRBV19; size: once; D: TRBD2; CDR3: CASSFPGLVGGEQFF; DNA: TGTGCCAGTAGTTTTCCAGGACTAGTTGGCGGTGAGCAGTTCTTC
J: TRBJ2-5; V: TRBV2; size: .; D: TRBD1; CDR3: CASTGQGYETQYF; DNA: TGTGCCAGCACCGGACAGGGTTATGAGACCCAGTACTTC
J: TRBJ1-1; V: TRBV27; size: .; D: .; CDR3: CASSLRHQGVNTEAFF; DNA: TGTGCCAGCAGCCTAAGACACCAAGGGGTGAACACTGAAGCTTTCTTT
J: TRBJ2-3; V: TRBV9; size: .; D: TRBD2; CDR3: CASSAAGGSTDTQYF; DNA: TGTGCCAGCAGCGCAGCGGGAGGGAGCACAGATACGCAGTATTTT
J: TRBJ2-5; V: TRBV5-1; size: .; D: TRBD1; CDR3: CASSLGQGAPQETQYF; DNA: TGCGCCAGCAGCTTGGGACAGGGGGCACCCCAAGAGACCCAGTACTTC
J: TRBJ1-2; V: TRBV10-2; size: .; D: TRBD1; CDR3: CASTDRTGGTGYTF; DNA: TGCGCCAGCACCGACCGGACAGGGGGGACTGGCTACACCTTC
J: TRBJ1-1; V: TRBV29-1; size: .; D: .; CDR3: CSEDTYTEAFF; DNA: TGCAGCGAGGACACCTACACTGAAGCTTTCTTT
J: TRBJ1-2; V: TRBV5-4; size: .; D: TRBD1; CDR3: CASSLTKQTGGRGYTF; DNA: TGTGCCAGCAGCTTGACCAAACAAACAGGGGGCCGGGGCTACACCTTC
J: TRBJ2-7; V: TRBV12-3/TRBV12-4; size: .; D: .; CDR3: CASGSAPLSAQYF; DNA: TGTGCCAGCGGTAGCGCGCCCCTCTCCGCGCAGTACTTC
J: TRBJ1-1; V: TRBV29-1; size: .; D: TRBD1; CDR3: CSGRTGMNTEAFF; DNA: TGCAGCGGAAGGACAGGGATGAACACTGAAGCTTTCTTT
J: TRBJ2-3; V: TRBV19; size: .; D: TRBD2; CDR3: CASSILRELDTQYF; DNA: TGTGCCAGTAGTATCTTGCGGGAGTTAGATACGCAGTATTTT
J: TRBJ1-2; V: TRBV30; size: once; D: TRBD1; CDR3: CAWSPRDRGLEF; DNA: TGTGCCTGGAGTCCCCGGGACAGGGGTTTGGAATTC
J: TRBJ1-3; V: TRBV13; size: .; D: .; CDR3: CASSLGNSGNTIYF; DNA: TGTGCCAGCAGCTTAGGCAACTCTGGAAACACCATATATTTT
J: TRBJ2-7; V: TRBV5-6; size: .; D: TRBD2; CDR3: CASSLGASGFYEQYF; DNA: TGTGCCAGCAGCTTGGGAGCTAGCGGGTTCTACGAGCAGTACTTC
J: TRBJ2-1; V: TRBV2; size: .; D: TRBD1; CDR3: CASSPGQGAASSYNEQFF; DNA: TGTGCCAGCAGTCCGGGACAGGGGGCGGCGAGCTCCTACAATGAGCAGTTCTTC
J: TRBJ2-3; V: TRBV6-4; size: .; D: .; CDR3: CASSYQGLTDTQYF; DNA: TGTGCCAGCAGTTACCAAGGACTCACAGATACGCAGTATTTT
J: TRBJ1-3; V: TRBV12-5; size: .; D: .; CDR3: CASGLVQLILGRGTGNTIYF; DNA: TGTGCTAGTGGTTTGGTACAGTTGATTCTTGGCAGGGGAACTGGAAACACCATATATTTT
J: TRBJ2-2; V: TRBV5-1; size: .; D: .; CDR3: CASSSGTANTGELFF; DNA: TGCGCCAGCAGCTCTGGGACTGCCAACACCGGGGAGCTGTTTTTT
J: TRBJ2-1; V: TRBV7-6; size: .; D: TRBD2; CDR3: CASSPLTSGYNEQFF; DNA: TGTGCCAGCAGCCCTTTGACTAGCGGTTACAATGAGCAGTTCTTC
J: TRBJ1-4; V: TRBV5-5; size: .; D: .; CDR3: CASSLGGPFNEKLFF; DNA: TGTGCCAGCAGCTTGGGAGGGCCTTTTAATGAAAAACTGTTTTTT
J: TRBJ1-1; V: TRBV12-3/TRBV12-4; size: few; D: .; CDR3: CASSFFPGEAFF; DNA: TGTGCCAGCAGTTTCTTTCCAGGGGAAGCTTTCTTT
J: TRBJ1-2; V: TRBV2; size: .; D: TRBD1; CDR3: CASSRDRVESGDGYTF; DNA: TGTGCCAGCAGTCGTGACAGGGTGGAGTCGGGTGATGGCTACACCTTC
J: TRBJ2-1; V: TRBV12-3/TRBV12-4; size: .; D: .; CDR3: CASSSQVGGGFF; DNA: TGTGCCAGCAGTTCGCAAGTCGGCGGAGGGTTCTTC
J: TRBJ1-5; V: TRBV5-6; size: .; D: .; CDR3: CASSLSTVSNQPQHF; DNA: TGTGCCAGCAGCTTGTCGACAGTTAGTAATCAGCCCCAGCATTTT
J: TRBJ1-6; V: TRBV6-5; size: .; D: .; CDR3: CASSWTALIPLHF; DNA: TGTGCCAGCAGTTGGACAGCCCTGATACCCCTCCACTTT
J: TRBJ1-1; V: TRBV12-3/TRBV12-4; size: once; D: .; CDR3: CASSLASSGAFF; DNA: TGTGCCAGCAGTTTAGCGTCCTCCGGAGCTTTCTTT
J: TRBJ2-5; V: TRBV3-1/TRBV3-2; size: .; D: .; CDR3: CASSQVGKVPRDETQYF; DNA: TGTGCCAGCAGCCAAGTGGGGAAGGTCCCGCGGGATGAGACCCAGTACTTC
J: TRBJ2-1; V: TRBV15; size: once; D: TRBD2; CDR3: CATSRDGGGGRYFDNEQFF; DNA: TGTGCCACCAGCAGAGATGGGGGCGGCGGGAGGTACTTCGACAATGAGCAGTTCTTC
J: TRBJ2-7; V: TRBV11-2; size: .; D: TRBD2; CDR3: CASSPPGTSGYEQYF; DNA: TGTGCCAGCAGCCCGCCCGGGACTAGCGGCTACGAGCAGTACTTC
J: TRBJ1-1; V: TRBV28; size: .; D: .; CDR3: CASSTSGAPAAFF; DNA: TGTGCCAGCAGTACCTCAGGGGCCCCAGCAGCTTTCTTT
J: TRBJ2-1; V: TRBV7-9; size: few; D: TRBD2; CDR3: CASSLAFTSGDFF; DNA: TGTGCCAGCAGCTTAGCGTTCACTAGCGGGGATTTCTTC